The clone carrying this T cell receptor (beta chain) was counted only a few times. Its antigen is unidentified. The authors reverse transcribed all of the isolated RNA, so sequencing captured expressed TCRB transcripts. Profiling relied on immunoSEQ multiplex PCR, and the TCRdb table lists in-frame clones only, not all of them. The table lists roughly 290,000 clones, roughly 8% of them singletons. This specimen belongs to a study of beta chain features in type 1 diabetes. The V and J ends lost 2 bases and 6 bases respectively, with 8 bases between them. The CDR3 spans 13 residues. CDR1 is SGHRS and CDR2 is YFSETQ in the germline V gene. Findings and caveats of the study: Type 1 diabetes patients had moderately but significantly shorter TCRB CDR3s in all four CD4+ subsets.

The chain employs TRBV5-1 and TRBJ2-2; D is unclear. The clonotype originates from a young woman in good health. Sequencing was done on a sample of central memory CD4+ T cells from blood. The CDR3 loop reads CASSFLRAGELFF. The CDR3 coding sequence is TGCGCCAGCAGCTTCCTCAGAGCCGGGGAGCTGTTTTTT.